The clone carrying this T cell receptor beta chain was seen ten or more times. Germline V gene sequence: CDR1 LNHDA, CDR2 SQIVND (reference sequence). V was clipped by 4 bases and J by 4 bases, with 8 bases between them. The CDR3 extends over 13 amino acids. The data are from a study of early T cells in non-severe SARS-CoV-2 infection. TCRdb itself ran the 5' RACE reads through MiXCR, one entry per CDR3 protein. The sample carries just under 60,000 distinct CDR3 sequences, around 9% recorded once. The TCR was taken from an adult who was a healthcare worker with PCR-confirmed SARS-CoV-2 infection or an uninfected control (not recorded which). The sequencing sample was made of whole blood. The J gene is TRBJ1-5, the V gene TRBV19, with no clear D. DNA for the CDR3: TGTGCCAGTAGTACGATTGGGAATCAGCCCCAGCATTTT. It yields the protein CASSTIGNQPQHF.